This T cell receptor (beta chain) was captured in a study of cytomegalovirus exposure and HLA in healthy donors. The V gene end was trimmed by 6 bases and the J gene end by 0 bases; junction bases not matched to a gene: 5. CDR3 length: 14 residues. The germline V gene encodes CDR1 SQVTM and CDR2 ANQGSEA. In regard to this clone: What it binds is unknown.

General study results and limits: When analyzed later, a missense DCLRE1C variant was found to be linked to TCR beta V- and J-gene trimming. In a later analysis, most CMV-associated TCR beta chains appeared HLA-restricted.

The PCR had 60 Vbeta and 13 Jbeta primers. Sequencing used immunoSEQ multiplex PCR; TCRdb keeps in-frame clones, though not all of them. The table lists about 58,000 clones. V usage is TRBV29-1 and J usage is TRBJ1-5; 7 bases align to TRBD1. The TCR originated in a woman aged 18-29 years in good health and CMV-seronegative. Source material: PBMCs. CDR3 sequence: CSVLTGISNQPQHF. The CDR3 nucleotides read TGCAGCGTGCTGACAGGGATTAGCAATCAGCCCCAGCATTTT.